This T cell receptor (beta chain) was captured in a study of STAT5B mutations in CD4+ large granular lymphocyte leukemia. Findings of the study overall: Data were not HLA-matched across samples. TRBV06-family usage was enriched in top patient clones (8/27) versus controls (2/35).

On this clone itself: The target antigen is unknown.

Generated by immunoSEQ multiplex PCR, the TCRdb table keeps only in-frame clones and is missing some. The data contain about 30,000 clones, approximately 73% of them seen just once; the ten biggest clones take up around 2%. CDR3 length: 13 amino acids. Trimming took off 8 bases at V and 4 bases at J, with 15 bases between the two ends. Per the germline V gene, CDR1 is MDHEN and CDR2 is SYDVKM. The sequence was obtained from a human donor in good health. The sample was CD4+ T cells from blood buffy coats. This chain links TRBV28 with TRBJ2-7, with D hard to call. CDR3 DNA: TGTGCCAGCCGAGAACCTGTAGGGTACGAGCAGTACTTC. Its protein is CASREPVGYEQYF.